This record concerns one T cell receptor beta chain sequence. Its target is not known. From RNA transcripts, TCR beta CDR3 regions were amplified. HTBI primers were the set used in a first-round RT-PCR of the TCR CDR3. TCRdb fed the multiplex PCR reads into MiXCR, producing one record per CDR3 protein. This sample yields under 500,000 distinct CDR3 sequences, of which over 12% are seen a single time; approximately 27% belongs to the top ten. The record originates from a study of T cells in Graves' hyperthyroidism and ophthalmopathy. General observations from the study: Most clonotypes expanded in the thyroid (above 0.001) were also present in blood.

The V and J ends lost 7 bases and 2 bases respectively, with 12 bases between them. Germline V CDR1 and CDR2: SNHLY, FYNNEI. There are 14 residues in the CDR3. Patients with ophthalmopathy all had a Clinical Activity Score of at least 3, a NOSPECS grade of at least 4 and duration under 3 months. The study based diagnoses on clinical symptoms, serum thyroxine and TRAb, thyroid ultrasound and orbital computed tomography. The PBMCs had their origin in around 9.1 ml of fresh peripheral blood. This TCR came from a man aged 45 to 65 with Graves' ophthalmopathy. The sequenced material came from blood. The chain has TRBV2 and TRBJ1-3; the D is unclear. CDR3 DNA sequence: TGTGCCAGCACGGGTGAAGTCCCTGGAAACACCATATATTTT. Translated, it gives CASTGEVPGNTIYF.